The 16 T cell receptor beta chains below come from one sample, sequenced in a study of shared clonotypes between healthy human individuals. Sequencing was performed with immunoSEQ multiplex PCR; in TCRdb, only in-frame clones are kept and a portion is missing. Among millions of clones listed, roughly 96% were seen once. The sample consisted of naive CD4+ T cells sorted from blood. Stated subset: CD45RA+ positively selected. The receptors originated from a man aged 18 to 30 in good health.

The chain combines TRBV18 with TRBJ2-7, with unresolved D. Germline CDR1 is KGHSH and CDR2 is LQKENI. Trimming took 5 bases from V and 0 from J, leaving 8 bases between them. The CDR3 has 13 amino acids. In DNA, the CDR3 is TGTGCCAGCTCATACAGATCCTCCTACGAGCAGTACTTC. Translating gives CASSYRSSYEQYF.

V is TRBV5-4 and J is TRBJ1-6; D remains ambiguous. Germline values: CDR1 SGHNT, CDR2 YYREEE (reference sequence). The CDR3 is 13 residues long. V was clipped by 7 bases and J by 0 bases, with 5 bases between them. The chain's CDR3 is CASRSSYNSPLHF. The CDR3 coding sequence is TGTGCCAGCCGGAGCTCCTATAATTCACCCCTCCACTTT.

Points on this clone: The same CDR3 can be traced to other DNA sequences in this sample. The V and J genes are TRBV7-2 and TRBJ2-7, with a possible D match to TRBD2 (6 bases). V lost 1 base, J lost 4 bases, and 14 bases lay in between. The germline V gene has CDR1 SGHTA and CDR2 FQGNSA. The CDR3 loop spans 15 amino acids. CDR3 sequence reads: CASSLVGLAGYEQYF. CDR3 DNA sequence: TGTGCCAGCAGCTTAGTGGGACTCGCGGGTTACGAGCAGTACTTC.

The chain links TRBV12-5 to TRBJ2-2; 7 bases map to TRBD1. The CDR3 spans 18 residues. Germline V gene data show CDR1 as LGHNT and CDR2 as FRNRAP. V trimming: 5 bases; J trimming: 4 bases; junction bases outside the gene matches: 16. In nucleotides, the CDR3 is TGTGCTAGTGGTCTCCGGGACAGTAAAAGGGGTATCACCGGGGAGCTGTTTTTT. This codes for CASGLRDSKRGITGELFF.

The chain carries TRBV19 and TRBJ2-2, with D possibly TRBD2 on 6 matching bases. In germline, CDR1 is LNHDA, CDR2 SQIVND (reference sequence). Trimming took off 7 bases at V and 0 bases at J, with 18 bases between the two ends. The CDR3 runs 17 residues. CDR3 residues: CASNPRSGGTNTGELFF. The CDR3 region has the DNA TGTGCCAGTAATCCACGTTCTGGCGGGACGAACACCGGGGAGCTGTTTTTT.

The chain carries TRBV4-1 and TRBJ2-7, with D tentatively TRBD1 (6 bases). Germline V gene sequence: CDR1 MGHRA, CDR2 YSYEKL. The V end lost 1 base, the J end lost 4 bases, and 11 bases lay between the germline ends. The CDR3 has 14 amino acids. The CDR3 DNA sequence: TGCGCCAGCAGCCAAGCCAGGGGTTGGTACGAGCAGTACTTC. Its translation: CASSQARGWYEQYF.

The sample holds one count of this clone. Other DNA sequences of this sample code for an identical CDR3. The chain is built from TRBV5-1 and TRBJ2-5; 7 bases fit TRBD1. This CDR3 region has 13 residues. In germline, CDR1 is SGHRS, CDR2 YFSETQ. Trimming took 3 bases from V and 2 from J; bases not matched to a gene: 1. CDR3: CASSSGQQETQYF. DNA of the CDR3: TGCGCCAGCAGCTCGGGACAGCAAGAGACCCAGTACTTC.

The chain recombines TRBV10-3 with TRBJ2-7, with D uncertain. V lost 0 bases and J lost 7, with 10 bases in between. CDR1 is ENHRY and CDR2 is SYGVKD in the germline V gene. This CDR3 is built from 13 residues. The CDR3 protein is CAISESLFEEQYF. CDR3 sequence (DNA): TGTGCCATCAGTGAGTCCCTTTTCGAAGAGCAGTACTTC.

The chain uses TRBV10-3 and TRBJ2-3, with TRBD1 identical over 10 bases. The CDR3 loop spans 16 amino acids. Germline V gene sequence: CDR1 ENHRY, CDR2 SYGVKD. V trimming: 4 bases; J trimming: 1 base; junction bases outside the gene matches: 5. The DNA for the CDR3 is TGTGCCATCAGTGTGGCGGGGACAGGGGGCACAGATACGCAGTATTTT. Amino acid sequence: CAISVAGTGGTDTQYF.

The chain joins TRBV5-1 to TRBJ1-1, with D tentatively TRBD1 (6 bases). V was clipped by 0 bases and J by 6 bases, with 12 bases between them. CDR1 is SGHRS and CDR2 is YFSETQ in the germline V gene. The CDR3 extends over 14 amino acids. The CDR3 nucleotides are TGCGCCAGCAGCTTGGGCCTCCAGGGGCCTGAAGCTTTCTTT. Amino acid sequence: CASSLGLQGPEAFF.

This clone was observed once. The J gene is TRBJ2-1, the V gene TRBV9; D perhaps matches TRBD1 (5 bases). The CDR3 consists of 14 residues. Trimming pared 3 bases from V and 7 bases from J, leaving 14 bases between. Germline CDR1 is SGDLS and CDR2 is YYNGEE. The CDR3 protein is CASSGRQGLNEQFF. The CDR3, as DNA: TGTGCCAGCAGCGGACGGCAGGGATTGAATGAGCAGTTCTTC.

The V and J genes are TRBV5-1 and TRBJ1-2; D possibly corresponds to TRBD1 (5 bases). The CDR3 contains 14 residues. CDR1 is SGHRS and CDR2 is YFSETQ in the germline V gene. V lost 4 bases and J 3 bases, leaving 13 bases between the germline ends. The CDR3 loop reads CASSDSGADYGYTF. The CDR3 coding sequence is TGCGCCAGCAGCGATTCTGGGGCAGACTATGGCTACACCTTC.

The chain recombines TRBV7-2 with TRBJ1-4; D perhaps matches TRBD1 (5 bases). The CDR3 extends over 15 amino acids. Germline V gene data show CDR1 as SGHTA and CDR2 as FQGNSA. Trimming took 5 bases from V and 2 from J, leaving 12 bases between them. The CDR3 spells CASSLLGGTNEKLFF. The CDR3 coding sequence is TGTGCCAGCAGCCTGCTTGGGGGGACTAATGAAAAACTGTTTTTT.

The chain is built from TRBV6-5 and TRBJ1-2; 9 nucleotides agree with TRBD1. Per the germline V gene, CDR1 is MNHEY and CDR2 is SVGAGI. After removal of 7 bases from V and 3 bases from J, the junction contained 6 bases not matched to a gene. The CDR3 has 14 amino acids. This chain's CDR3 is CASTRQGGDYGYTF. DNA of the CDR3: TGTGCCAGCACCCGACAGGGGGGGGACTATGGCTACACCTTC.

This chain uses TRBV5-6 with TRBJ1-1; a possible D gene is TRBD1 (5 bases). Germline CDR1 SGHDT, CDR2 YYEEEE. The CDR3 contains 15 residues. V was trimmed by 6 bases and J by 0 bases, leaving 15 bases between them. The CDR3 DNA reads TGTGCCAGCACCACTATGGGGGGGATGAACACTGAAGCTTTCTTT. It translates to CASTTMGGMNTEAFF. Full variable domain (remainder filled in from reference TRBV5-6 and TRBJ1-1): DAGVTQSPTHLIKTRGQQVTLRCSPKSGHDTVSWYQQALGQGPQFIFQYYEEEERQRGNFPDRFSGHQFPNYSSELNVNALLLGDSALYLCASTTMGGMNTEAFFGQGTRLTVV.

The chain employs TRBV18 and TRBJ2-5; D ambiguous. The germline V gene encodes CDR1 KGHSH and CDR2 LQKENI. V was pared by 4 bases and J by 2 bases, with 8 bases between. The CDR3 loop spans 13 amino acids. CDR3 in amino acids: CASSQQRQETQYF. The CDR3 DNA reads TGTGCCAGCTCACAACAGAGACAAGAGACCCAGTACTTC. Full variable domain (outside the CDR3, taken from reference TRBV18 and TRBJ2-5): NAGVMQNPRHLVRRRGQEARLRCSPMKGHSHVYWYRQLPEEGLKFMVYLQKENIIDESGMPKERFSAEFPKEGPSILRIQQVVRGDSAAYFCASSQQRQETQYFGPGTRLLVL.